These T cell receptor beta chains were read from a single sample in a study of CD8 T cells in Susac syndrome. TCRdb redid the calling of the immunoSEQ multiplex PCR reads with MiXCR, one entry per CDR3 protein. Here the sample spans roughly 180,000 distinct CDR3 sequences, roughly 94% being singletons. The sample consisted of CD4+ T cells from PBMCs. The receptors come from a human donor in good health. Both conserved end residues are part of each CDR3. D genes are given only for firm matches. Size tells how often a clone was seen (once, few, many) or the class of an expanded clone, and some rows leave it out.

len: 16
abundance: .
v_gene: TRBV27
d_gene: .
j_gene: TRBJ2-6
CDR3aa: CASSAPKGLGANVLTF
CDR3nt: TGTGCCAGCAGTGCTCCTAAAGGTCTCGGGGCCAACGTCCTGACTTTC

len: 12
abundance: .
v_gene: TRBV23-1
d_gene: .
j_gene: TRBJ1-1
CDR3aa: CASSRTEQRTFF
CDR3nt: TGCGCCAGCAGTCGCACGGAGCAGCGAACCTTCTTT

len: 12
abundance: .
v_gene: TRBV28
d_gene: .
j_gene: TRBJ2-3
CDR3aa: CASSLLGVTQYF
CDR3nt: TGTGCCAGCAGTTTATTGGGGGTTACGCAGTATTTT

len: 12
abundance: .
v_gene: TRBV20-1
d_gene: .
j_gene: TRBJ2-3
CDR3aa: CSARVYTDTQYF
CDR3nt: TGCAGTGCTAGGGTATACACAGATACGCAGTATTTT

len: 15
abundance: once
v_gene: TRBV12-3/TRBV12-4
d_gene: TRBD1
j_gene: TRBJ1-2
CDR3aa: CATTPPGGTTGGYTF
CDR3nt: TGTGCCACCACTCCCCCAGGGGGCACCACGGGGGGCTACACCTTC

len: 14
abundance: once
v_gene: TRBV6-2/TRBV6-3
d_gene: .
j_gene: TRBJ2-5
CDR3aa: CASSYTNPPETQYF
CDR3nt: TGTGCCAGCAGTTACACTAACCCGCCGGAGACCCAGTACTTC

len: 13
abundance: .
v_gene: TRBV20-1
d_gene: TRBD2
j_gene: TRBJ2-5
CDR3aa: CSASGLAEETQYF
CDR3nt: TGCAGTGCTAGCGGTCTAGCGGAAGAGACCCAGTACTTC

len: 14
abundance: .
v_gene: TRBV3-1
d_gene: .
j_gene: TRBJ2-7
CDR3aa: CASSLLAAADEQYF
CDR3nt: TGTGCCAGCAGCCTTTTGGCGGCCGCCGACGAGCAGTACTTC

len: 11
abundance: .
v_gene: TRBV19
d_gene: .
j_gene: TRBJ2-7
CDR3aa: CASKRGSEQYF
CDR3nt: TGTGCCAGTAAACGGGGCTCCGAGCAGTACTTC

len: 12
abundance: .
v_gene: TRBV6-5
d_gene: .
j_gene: TRBJ1-1
CDR3aa: CASQRGDTEAFF
CDR3nt: TGTGCCAGCCAAAGGGGGGACACTGAAGCTTTCTTT

len: 12
abundance: .
v_gene: TRBV20-1
d_gene: .
j_gene: TRBJ1-5
CDR3aa: CSARDPDQPQHF
CDR3nt: TGCAGTGCTAGAGATCCCGATCAGCCCCAGCATTTT

len: 13
abundance: .
v_gene: TRBV7-2
d_gene: TRBD1
j_gene: TRBJ1-2
CDR3aa: CASSSGTGRRYTF
CDR3nt: TGTGCCAGCAGCTCCGGGACAGGGAGACGCTACACCTTC

len: 14
abundance: .
v_gene: TRBV5-6
d_gene: .
j_gene: TRBJ1-5
CDR3aa: CASSLSWANQPQHF
CDR3nt: TGTGCCAGCAGCTTGTCGTGGGCCAATCAGCCCCAGCATTTT